The 3 T cell receptor beta chains below were found in one sample sequenced in a study of T cells in localized non-small cell lung cancer. TCRdb's table, derived via immunoSEQ multiplex PCR, lists solely in-frame clones and lacks some. The table records roughly 16,000 clones, 75% to 90% of them present only once. Here the sequenced sample was peripheral blood, taken before any cancer treatment. The receptors here all came from a female donor older than 55 with stage I squamous cell lung carcinoma.

The chain carries TRBV11-2 and TRBJ2-1; D is possibly TRBD2 (6 bases). The CDR3 length is 17 residues. Germline V CDR1 and CDR2: SGHAT, FQNNGV. The V gene lost 0 bases and the J gene lost 7 bases, with 19 bases spanning the gap. CDR3 loop: CASSLDLGIVGLNEQFF. The DNA for the CDR3 is TGTGCCAGCAGCTTAGACCTTGGGATAGTCGGACTAAATGAGCAGTTCTTC.

This clone has only one observation. The V gene is TRBV5-1, the J gene TRBJ2-2; no clear D. This CDR3 is built from 12 residues. With 2 bases removed from V and 5 bases from J, the gap between germline ends came to 4 bases. The germline gives CDR1 SGHRS, CDR2 YFSETQ. CDR3 coding DNA: TGCGCCAGCAGCTTTATTACCGGGGAGCTGTTTTTT. Protein product: CASSFITGELFF.

V and J are TRBV6-5 and TRBJ2-6; no clear D gene. Trimming cost V 2 bases and J 0 bases, with 5 bases left between them. Germline V lookup: CDR1 MNHEY, CDR2 SVGAGI. The CDR3 is made up of 15 amino acids. CDR3 DNA sequence: TGTGCCAGCAGTTACGACAACTCTGGGGCCAACGTCCTGACTTTC. This codes for CASSYDNSGANVLTF.